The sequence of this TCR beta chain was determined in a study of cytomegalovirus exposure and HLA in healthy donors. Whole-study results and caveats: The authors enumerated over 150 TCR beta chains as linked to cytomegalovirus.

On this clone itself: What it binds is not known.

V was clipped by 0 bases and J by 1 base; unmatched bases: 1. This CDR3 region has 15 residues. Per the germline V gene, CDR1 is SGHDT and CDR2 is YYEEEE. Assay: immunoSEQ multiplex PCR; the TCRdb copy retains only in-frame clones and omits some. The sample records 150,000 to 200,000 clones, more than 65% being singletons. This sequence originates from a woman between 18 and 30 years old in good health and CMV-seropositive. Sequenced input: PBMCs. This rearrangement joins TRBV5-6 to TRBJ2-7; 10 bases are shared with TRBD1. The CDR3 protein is CASSLGGQGSYEQYF. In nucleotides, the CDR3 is TGTGCCAGCAGCTTGGGGGGACAGGGGTCCTACGAGCAGTACTTC.